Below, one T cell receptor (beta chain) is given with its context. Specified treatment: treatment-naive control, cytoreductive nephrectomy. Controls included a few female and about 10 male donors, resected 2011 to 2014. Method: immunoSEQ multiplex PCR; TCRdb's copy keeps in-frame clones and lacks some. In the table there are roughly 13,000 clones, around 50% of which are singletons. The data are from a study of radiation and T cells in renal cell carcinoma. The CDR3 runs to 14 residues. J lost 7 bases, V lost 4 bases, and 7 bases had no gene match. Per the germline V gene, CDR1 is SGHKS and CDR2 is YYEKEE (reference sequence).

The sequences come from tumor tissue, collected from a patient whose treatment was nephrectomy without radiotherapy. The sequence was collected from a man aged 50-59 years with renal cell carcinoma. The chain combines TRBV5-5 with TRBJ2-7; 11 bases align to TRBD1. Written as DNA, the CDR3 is TGTGCCAGCAGCCAAGGGACAGGGGGTCGAGAGCAGTACTTC. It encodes CASSQGTGGREQYF. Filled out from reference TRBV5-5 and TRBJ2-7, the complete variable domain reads DAGVTQSPTHLIKTRGQQVTLRCSPISGHKSVSWYQQVLGQGPQFIFQYYEKEERGRGNFPDRFSARQFPNYSSELNVNALLLGDSALYLCASSQGTGGREQYFGPGTRLTVT.